Below, 5 T cell receptor beta chains from the same sample are listed, as sequenced in a study of CD8 T cells in Susac syndrome. After extraction with the RNeasy kit, roughly 0.45 to 1 ug of the RNA was reverse transcribed using random hexamers. TCRdb used MiXCR to reprocess the immunoSEQ multiplex PCR reads, holding one entry per CDR3 protein. This sample has roughly 50,000 distinct CDR3 sequences, with 93% found just once. Sample: CD8+ T cells from PBMCs. Receptor source: a human donor in good health.

In DNA form, the CDR3 reads TGCAGCGTGGGACATCTCGGCGAGCAGTACTTC. Its translation: CSVGHLGEQYF. The genes are TRBV29-1 and TRBJ2-7; TRBD1 might be the D (6 bases). The V gene lost 6 bases and the J gene lost 6 bases, with 12 bases spanning the gap. The CDR3 runs to 11 residues. CDR1 and CDR2 from the germline V gene are SQVTM and ANQGSEA.

V gene TRBV29-1 combines with J gene TRBJ2-1; 11 bases match TRBD2. The CDR3 runs 13 residues. V gave up 3 bases and J gave up 10 bases; unmatched junction bases: 5. Germline assignment: CDR1 SQVTM and CDR2 ANQGSEA. This chain's CDR3 is CSVDTSGSLEQFF. CDR3 bases: TGCAGCGTTGACACTAGCGGGAGTTTAGAGCAGTTCTTC.

The chain is built from TRBV15 and TRBJ1-2; 7 positions agree with TRBD1. The CDR3 runs 13 residues. V was clipped by 8 bases and J by 5 bases; unmatched bases: 8. The germline CDR1 and CDR2 sequences are LNHNV and YYDKDF (reference sequence). The CDR3 DNA follows: TGTGCCACCCACAGGGGCCTCGGTTATGGCTACACCTTC. Protein product: CATHRGLGYGYTF.

The chain recombines TRBV4-2 with TRBJ2-1; 7 bases agree with TRBD2. The CDR3 totals 18 residues. The V gene's germline CDR1 is LGHNA and CDR2 YNFKEQ. V lost 4 bases and J lost 8; bases outside the gene matches: 20. The CDR3: CASSPDVVAGPFGDEQFF. The CDR3 DNA sequence: TGTGCCAGCAGCCCCGATGTGGTAGCGGGCCCCTTTGGGGATGAGCAGTTCTTC.

The chain links TRBV5-5 to TRBJ1-2; 8 bases align to TRBD1. This CDR3 region has 13 residues. J was trimmed by 3 bases and V by 7 bases; bases with no gene match: 5. In germline, CDR1 is SGHKS, CDR2 YYEKEE (reference sequence). The CDR3 DNA sequence: TGTGCCAGCGGACAGGGAGGGTACTATGGCTACACCTTC. Translating it yields CASGQGGYYGYTF.